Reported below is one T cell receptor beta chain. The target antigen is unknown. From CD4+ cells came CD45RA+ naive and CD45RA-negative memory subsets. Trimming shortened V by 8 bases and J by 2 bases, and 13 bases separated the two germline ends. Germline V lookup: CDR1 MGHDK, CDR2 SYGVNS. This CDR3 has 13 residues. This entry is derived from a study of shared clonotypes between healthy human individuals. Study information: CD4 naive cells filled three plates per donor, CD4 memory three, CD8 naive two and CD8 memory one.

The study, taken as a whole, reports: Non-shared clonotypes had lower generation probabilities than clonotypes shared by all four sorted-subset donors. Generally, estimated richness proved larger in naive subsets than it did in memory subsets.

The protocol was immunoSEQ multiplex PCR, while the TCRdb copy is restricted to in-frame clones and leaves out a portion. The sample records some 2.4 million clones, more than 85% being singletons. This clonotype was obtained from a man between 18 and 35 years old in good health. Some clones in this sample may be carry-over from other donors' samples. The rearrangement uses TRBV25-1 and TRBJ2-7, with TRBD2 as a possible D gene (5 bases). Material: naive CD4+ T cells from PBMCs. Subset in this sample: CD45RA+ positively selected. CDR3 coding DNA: TGTGCCAGCCCGATGAGGGCGACCTACGAGCAGTACTTC. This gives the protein CASPMRATYEQYF.